This T cell receptor (beta chain) was sequenced for a study of shared clonotypes between healthy human individuals. Naive-designated CD8 cells lacked CD45RO, were positively enriched for CCR7, and omitted terminally differentiated effector memory CD45RA+ cells. Broader study findings: The study found 4.5% to 6% of naive CD4 clonotypes shared across a few donors.

Clones were sequenced by immunoSEQ multiplex PCR, and TCRdb holds only the in-frame ones, with some missing. The data hold roughly 600,000 clones, with roughly 98% observed a single time. This clone was picked up a small number of times. Its cognate antigen is unknown. At the DNA level, this CDR3 is encoded by other sequences in the same sample as well. Between the trimmed V and J ends, which lost 1 base and 1 base, there was a span of 7 bases. This CDR3 has 14 amino acids. Germline V lookup: CDR1 MNHEY, CDR2 SMNVEV (reference sequence). The source material was naive CD8+ T cells sorted from blood. The sequence was obtained from a man between 25 and 39 years old in good health. The chain has TRBV27 and TRBJ2-5; D is uncertain. The CDR3 sequence is CASSLLGPQETQYF. CDR3 nucleotides: TGTGCCAGCAGTTTATTAGGGCCCCAAGAGACCCAGTACTTC.